These 27 T cell receptor beta chains were sequenced from one sample in a study of T cell responses to AZD1222 COVID-19 vaccine. The table came from immunoSEQ multiplex PCR; TCRdb's copy has only in-frame clones and leaves some out. The sample lists 65,000 to 100,000 clones, around 84% occurring once. The sample consisted of peripheral blood, taken on day 0 of AZD1222 vaccination. Source of these receptors: an adult in good health.

The chain joins TRBV30 to TRBJ1-1; TRBD1 matches 7 bases. CDR1 GTSNPN and CDR2 SVGIG come from the germline V gene (reference sequence). The V and J ends lost 8 bases and 2 bases, in that order; junction bases with no gene match: 5. The CDR3 totals 12 residues. The CDR3 protein is CARRTGNTEAFF. CDR3 sequence (DNA): TGTGCCCGACGGACAGGTAACACTGAAGCTTTCTTT.

This clone was observed a handful of times. The chain combines TRBV28 with TRBJ1-5; no reliable D call. The CDR3 consists of 14 residues. The V gene's germline CDR1 is MDHEN and CDR2 SYDVKM. V lost 2 bases, J lost 5 bases, and 10 bases lay in between. CDR3: CASSLGRFDQPQHF. The DNA for the CDR3 is TGTGCCAGCAGTTTAGGGAGATTCGATCAGCCCCAGCATTTT.

This clone occurred a few times. The chain joins TRBV6-2 or TRBV6-3 to TRBJ2-7; D uncertain. Per the germline V gene, CDR1 is MNHEY and CDR2 is SVGEGT. This CDR3 has 14 residues. The V end was cut by 4 bases, the J end by 0 bases, with 10 bases between. CDR3 nucleotides: TGTGCCAGCAGTTCCATAAGCCGCTCCTACGAGCAGTACTTC. Its protein is CASSSISRSYEQYF.

The chain recombines TRBV5-1 with TRBJ2-7; D gene unclear. The V end was cut by 2 bases, the J end by 3 bases, with 9 bases between. From germline, CDR1 is SGHRS and CDR2 YFSETQ. CDR3 length equals 13 residues. CDR3 nucleotides: TGCGCCAGCAGCTTAGGGTCTGGCTACGAGCAGTACTTC. Encoded protein: CASSLGSGYEQYF.

The chain uses TRBV18 and TRBJ1-4, with a tentative D call TRBD1 (6 bases). The V gene lost 6 bases and the J gene lost 6 bases, with 14 bases spanning the gap. There are 14 residues in the CDR3. From germline, CDR1 is KGHSH and CDR2 LQKENI. CDR3 bases: TGTGCCAGCTCCTCGCGGACAGTGGATGAAAAACTGTTTTTT. Translation gives CASSSRTVDEKLFF.

This clone has just a few counts. This chain joins TRBV6-5 and TRBJ1-1; 9 bases agree with TRBD1. The CDR3 length is 14 residues. Germline V gives CDR1 MNHEY, CDR2 SVGAGI. V shed 1 base and J 5 bases; nucleotides not matched to a gene: 2. The chain's CDR3 is CASSYYRGQTEAFF. The DNA of the CDR3 is TGTGCCAGCAGTTACTACAGGGGGCAGACTGAAGCTTTCTTT.

V gene TRBV27 combines with J gene TRBJ1-5; no definite D call. The CDR3 contains 15 residues. V was cut by 0 bases and J by 7 bases, with 13 bases left in between. Germline CDR1 and CDR2: MNHEY and SMNVEV (reference sequence). CDR3 sequence: CASSLSGGDAQPQHF. DNA of the CDR3: TGTGCCAGCAGTTTATCGGGCGGAGACGCCCAGCCCCAGCATTTT.

The chain carries TRBV19 and TRBJ1-2; no clear D gene. The CDR3 has 13 residues. Between the trimmed V and J ends, which lost 7 bases and 2 bases, there was a span of 11 bases. The germline V gene has CDR1 LNHDA and CDR2 SQIVND (reference sequence). The CDR3 region is CASIRDPNYGYTF. The CDR3 DNA is TGTGCCAGTATTCGAGACCCGAACTATGGCTACACCTTC.

V and J are TRBV6-6 and TRBJ2-3, with D unresolved. The germline CDR1 and CDR2 sequences are MNHNY and SVGAGI (reference sequence). The CDR3 is 14 residues long. The ends were cut back, 2 bases at V and 4 bases at J, with 10 bases in the middle. As DNA, the CDR3 is TGTGCCAGCAGTTACAGGTCCGAGGCAGATACGCAGTATTTT. Translation: CASSYRSEADTQYF.

The chain carries TRBV5-6 and TRBJ2-7; D is unclear. Trimming removed 1 base at V and 0 bases at J, with 8 bases between. CDR3 length equals 14 residues. CDR1 is SGHDT and CDR2 is YYEEEE in the germline V gene. CDR3 loop: CASSLSSSSYEQYF. The DNA of the CDR3 is TGTGCCAGCAGCTTGAGTTCGAGCTCCTACGAGCAGTACTTC.

The chain links TRBV5-4 to TRBJ1-2, with D maybe TRBD1 (6 bases). This CDR3 comprises 12 residues. The germline V gene has CDR1 SGHNT and CDR2 YYREEE (reference sequence). Trimming took 4 bases from V and 5 from J, leaving 9 bases between them. The CDR3 bases are TGTGCCAGCAGCGCAGGGGAGTATGGCTACACCTTC. Translating it yields CASSAGEYGYTF.

The chain links TRBV9 to TRBJ2-1; 7 nucleotides align to TRBD2. Germline loops: CDR1 SGDLS, CDR2 YYNGEE. The CDR3 is 15 amino acids. The V segment lost 3 bases and the J segment 7 bases; nucleotides outside the gene matches: 10. CDR3: CASSASGGVYNEQFF. CDR3 DNA sequence: TGTGCCAGCAGCGCAAGTGGGGGGGTGTATAATGAGCAGTTCTTC. Supplemented by reference TRBV9 and TRBJ2-1, the full variable domain reads DSGVTQTPKHLITATGQRVTLRCSPRSGDLSVYWYQQSLDQGLQFLIQYYNGEERAKGNILERFSAQQFPDLHSELNLSSLELGDSALYFCASSASGGVYNEQFFGPGTRLTVL.

V gene TRBV5-1 combines with J gene TRBJ2-7; tentative D call: TRBD1 (5 bases). Germline CDR1 reads SGHRS; CDR2 reads YFSETQ. CDR3 size: 12 residues. V lost 3 bases, J lost 4 bases, and 8 bases lay in between. This CDR3 is CASSSDSYEQYF. CDR3 sequence (DNA): TGCGCCAGCAGCTCTGACAGTTACGAGCAGTACTTC. Drawing the rest from reference TRBV5-1 and TRBJ2-7, the complete variable domain is KAGVTQTPRYLIKTRGQQVTLSCSPISGHRSVSWYQQTPGQGLQFLFEYFSETQRNKGNFPGRFSGRQFSNSRSEMNVSTLELGDSALYLCASSSDSYEQYFGPGTRLTVT.

For the CDR3, the DNA is TGTGCCAGCAGCTTAGCGCAAGGGGGCTATGGGAGAGAGACCCAGTACTTC. Its protein is CASSLAQGGYGRETQYF. This sequence joins TRBV7-9 and TRBJ2-5, with TRBD1 matching 7 bases. Germline lookup yields CDR1 SEHNR and CDR2 FQNEAQ (reference sequence). Unmatched junction bases numbered 11, after V lost 0 bases and J lost 4 bases. CDR3 length: 17 amino acids. The entire variable domain, with the rest obtained from reference TRBV7-9 and TRBJ2-5, is as follows: DTGVSQNPRHKITKRGQNVTFRCDPISEHNRLYWYRQTLGQGPEFLTYFQNEAQLEKSRLLSDRFSAERPKGSFSTLEIQRTEQGDSAMYLCASSLAQGGYGRETQYFGPGTRLLVL.

The CDR3 bases are TGTGCCAGCTTGGGACAGGGTAGGGACGAGCAGTACTTC. This translates into CASLGQGRDEQYF. The chain employs TRBV19 and TRBJ2-7; 9 bases map to TRBD1. The CDR3 spans 13 residues. Looked up from germline, CDR1 is LNHDA and CDR2 is SQIVND (reference sequence). V shed 9 bases and J 5 bases; nucleotides not matched to a gene: 8.

The rearrangement uses TRBV2 and TRBJ1-1; D ambiguous. V was trimmed by 6 bases and J by 5 bases, leaving 13 bases between them. The CDR3 length is 13 residues. Germline V gene data show CDR1 as SNHLY and CDR2 as FYNNEI. CDR3 DNA sequence: TGTGCCAGCAGGGACTCCTTGGGTACTGAAGCTTTCTTT. Amino acids: CASRDSLGTEAFF. Full variable domain (missing parts from reference TRBV2 and TRBJ1-1): EPEVTQTPSHQVTQMGQEVILRCVPISNHLYFYWYRQILGQKVEFLVSFYNNEISEKSEIFDDQFSVERPDGSNFTLKIRSTKLEDSAMYFCASRDSLGTEAFFGQGTRLTVV.

J is TRBJ1-6 and V is TRBV7-6, with no clear D. The ends were cut back, 4 bases at V and 6 bases at J, with 10 bases in the middle. The CDR3 contains 14 residues. From germline, CDR1 is SGHVS and CDR2 FNYEAQ. This chain's CDR3 is CASSYKDANSPLHF. CDR3 DNA sequence: TGTGCCAGCAGCTACAAGGACGCTAATTCACCCCTCCACTTT.

The rearrangement links TRBV7-9 to TRBJ2-1; no clear D. CDR1 and CDR2 from the germline V gene are SEHNR and FQNEAQ (reference sequence). The CDR3 has 13 residues. V lost 6 bases to trimming and J lost 8 bases, with 14 bases between them. The CDR3 is CASRFLAGDEQFF. CDR3 DNA sequence: TGTGCCAGCAGGTTCTTAGCTGGCGATGAGCAGTTCTTC.

About this clone: The identical CDR3 is also encoded by other nucleotide sequences in the sample. The chain is built from TRBV7-9 and TRBJ2-7; 10 nucleotides agree with TRBD1. Germline V lookup: CDR1 SEHNR, CDR2 FQNEAQ (reference sequence). This CDR3 has 14 residues. The V and J ends lost 7 bases and 3 bases, in that order; junction bases with no gene match: 6. CDR3 coding DNA: TGTGCCAGCACCACCGGGACAGGGGACTACGAGCAGTACTTC. This gives the protein CASTTGTGDYEQYF. Full variable domain (outside the CDR3, taken from reference TRBV7-9 and TRBJ2-7): DTGVSQNPRHKITKRGQNVTFRCDPISEHNRLYWYRQTLGQGPEFLTYFQNEAQLEKSRLLSDRFSAERPKGSFSTLEIQRTEQGDSAMYLCASTTGTGDYEQYFGPGTRLTVT.

V gene TRBV12-3 or TRBV12-4 combines with J gene TRBJ1-5, with a weak D call TRBD1 (5 bases). The CDR3 covers 13 residues. The ends were cut back, 7 bases at V and 4 bases at J, with 11 bases in the middle. In nucleotides, the CDR3 is TGTGCCAGCACCTGGGGGATAAATCAGCCCCAGCATTTT. It translates to CASTWGINQPQHF.

V gene TRBV19 combines with J gene TRBJ1-5, with D maybe TRBD1 (5 bases). The CDR3 totals 16 residues. V dropped 5 bases and J dropped 2 bases, with 16 bases sitting between them. The germline gives CDR1 LNHDA, CDR2 SQIVND (reference sequence). The CDR3 region is CASSPRSRGRNQPQHF. CDR3 in DNA: TGTGCCAGTAGTCCCCGTTCTAGGGGCCGCAATCAGCCCCAGCATTTT. Together with reference TRBV19 and TRBJ1-5, the CDR3 gives the full variable domain: DGGITQSPKYLFRKEGQNVTLSCEQNLNHDAMYWYRQDPGQGLRLIYYSQIVNDFQKGDIAEGYSVSREKKESFPLTVTSAQKNPTAFYLCASSPRSRGRNQPQHFGDGTRLSIL.

This chain links TRBV23-1 with TRBJ1-5, with 10 bases matching TRBD1. TRBV23-1 is treated as an ORF (open reading frame) with a function not yet certain. The CDR3 totals 19 residues. V was clipped by 5 bases and J by 0 bases; unmatched bases: 13. In DNA form, the CDR3 reads TGCGCCAGCAGTTACGAAGGGACAGGGGATGGAGATAGCAATCAGCCCCAGCATTTT. It codes for CASSYEGTGDGDSNQPQHF.

The chain carries TRBV20-1 and TRBJ2-5; 10 bases are shared with TRBD2. The CDR3 is made up of 15 amino acids. Per germline, CDR1 DFQATT and CDR2 SNEGSKA (reference sequence). The V segment lost 3 bases and the J segment 5 bases; nucleotides outside the gene matches: 9. CDR3 nucleotides: TGCAGTGCTAGTGACCTAGCGGGAGCTCGGGAGACCCAGTACTTC. Protein: CSASDLAGARETQYF.

The chain uses TRBV7-2 and TRBJ1-2, with a possible D match to TRBD1 (5 bases). V was clipped by 5 bases and J by 8 bases, with 15 bases between them. CDR1 is SGHTA, CDR2 FQGNSA, per germline. The CDR3 has 13 residues. The CDR3 spells CASSPVGVGGYTF. CDR3 DNA: TGTGCCAGCAGCCCGGTAGGGGTAGGAGGCTACACCTTC.

J is TRBJ1-3 and V is TRBV30; 8 bases align to TRBD1. Germline V gene lookup returns CDR1 GTSNPN and CDR2 SVGIG (reference sequence). V lost 0 bases and J lost 1; bases outside the gene matches: 5. The CDR3 totals 16 residues. The CDR3 region has the DNA TGTGCCTGGAGTGTAGGGGACAGGCGATCTGGAAACACCATATATTTT. It codes for CAWSVGDRRSGNTIYF.

The genes are TRBV9 and TRBJ2-6; D is possibly TRBD1 or TRBD2 (6 bases each). Germline V lookup: CDR1 SGDLS, CDR2 YYNGEE. This CDR3 has 17 residues. Trimming cost V 3 bases and J 2 bases, with 15 bases left between them. Here the CDR3 reads CASSAYSRGPGANVLTF. The DNA of the CDR3 is TGTGCCAGCAGCGCCTATAGCCGGGGGCCTGGGGCCAACGTCCTGACTTTC.

The V call is TRBV6-6, the J call TRBJ2-3; TRBD2 matches at 11 bases. The V segment lost 4 bases and the J segment 2 bases; nucleotides outside the gene matches: 2. Germline-derived CDR1 and CDR2 are MNHNY and SVGAGI (reference sequence). The CDR3 has 15 amino acids. The CDR3 sequence is CASSFSGRATDTQYF. For the CDR3, the DNA is TGTGCCAGCAGTTTTAGCGGGAGGGCCACAGATACGCAGTATTTT.